These 10 T cell receptor beta chains came from one sample sequenced in a study of blood T cells in healthy people across ages (dated by TCRdb to the mid-2010s). Libraries were constructed by 5' RACE. These reads were obtained on an Illumina HiSeq 2500. A second PCR of roughly 7 to 12 cycles was performed with a sample-barcoded 5' primer and a J-beta primer mix. TCRdb applied fastp at Q25 and MiXCR to the public reads, then kept only in-frame beta chains. Every CDR3 protein is listed once, alongside the most common genes and DNA of its rows. For this sample there are some 700,000 distinct CDR3 sequences; roughly 41% appear just once. The top ten constitute roughly 20% of the sample. The sample comprised blood. All receptors come from a woman aged 60-70 years in good health.

This clonotype was seen only a few times. This chain connects TRBV5-1 to TRBJ2-5; 7 bases are shared with TRBD1. CDR3 length: 12 amino acids. Per germline, CDR1 SGHRS and CDR2 YFSETQ. With V trimmed by 0 bases and J by 7 bases, 0 bases remained unmatched. The CDR3 sequence: CASSLAGGTQYF. CDR3 coding DNA: TGCGCCAGCAGCTTGGCAGGGGGGACCCAGTACTTC.

This sequence joins TRBV12-3 or TRBV12-4 and TRBJ1-5; a weak D match, TRBD1 (5 bases). CDR3 length: 15 residues. V dropped 6 bases and J dropped 3 bases, with 15 bases sitting between them. In DNA, the CDR3 is TGTGCCAGCAGGCTGCAGGGCCTTAACAATCAGCCCCAGCATTTT. This gives the protein CASRLQGLNNQPQHF.

This clonotype was observed many times. The chain has TRBV10-3 and TRBJ1-4, with 9 bases fitting TRBD1. The CDR3 is made up of 14 amino acids. V shed 6 bases and J 5 bases; nucleotides not matched to a gene: 4. CDR1 and CDR2 (germline): ENHRY, SYGVKD. CDR3 loop: CAIRGQGENEKLFF. The CDR3 DNA reads TGTGCCATCAGGGGACAGGGAGAAAATGAAAAACTGTTTTTT.

This chain uses TRBV7-2 with TRBJ2-7; a weak D match, TRBD2 (6 bases). Germline lookup yields CDR1 SGHTA and CDR2 FQGNSA. Trimming left V 7 bases short and J 3 bases short, with 13 bases between. The CDR3 spans 13 residues. Here the CDR3 DNA reads TGTGCCAGCAACCCGGGAGCAAGCTACGAGCAGTACTTC. Its protein product is CASNPGASYEQYF.

This CDR3 is CASGTSGKYQETQYF. The DNA of the CDR3 is TGTGCCAGCGGTACTAGCGGGAAGTACCAAGAGACCCAGTACTTC. The chain has TRBV6-4 and TRBJ2-5, with TRBD2 identical over 10 bases. CDR3 size: 15 residues. Germline values: CDR1 MRHNA, CDR2 SNTAGT. The trim removed 8 bases at V and 0 bases at J, leaving 6 bases unmatched.

The chain is built from TRBV9 and TRBJ1-1; tentative D call: TRBD1 (5 bases). This CDR3 comprises 13 residues. CDR1 is SGDLS and CDR2 is YYNGEE in the germline V gene. V lost 4 bases and J lost 3, with 10 bases in between. Here the CDR3 reads CASSYQGHTEAFF. In nucleotides, the CDR3 is TGTGCCAGCAGCTATCAGGGTCACACTGAAGCTTTCTTT.

CDR3 sequence: CASSLMAGGSTDTQYF. The CDR3 DNA is TGTGCCAGCAGCTTAATGGCGGGGGGGAGCACAGATACGCAGTATTTT. The chain combines TRBV7-3 with TRBJ2-3, with TRBD2 identical over 9 bases. The CDR3 sequence is 16 residues long. CDR1 is SGHTA and CDR2 is FQGTGA in the germline V gene. Trimming cost V 1 base and J 0 bases; bases outside gene matches: 2.

Ten or more counts support this clonotype. This chain connects TRBV7-3 to TRBJ2-1; 9 positions match TRBD2. The germline gives CDR1 SGHTA, CDR2 FQGTGA. The CDR3 runs 19 residues. The trim removed 0 bases at V and 2 bases at J, leaving 11 bases unmatched. This CDR3 reads CASSLTAAPTSGPYNEQFF. The CDR3 coding sequence is TGTGCCAGCAGCTTAACGGCAGCACCGACTAGCGGACCCTACAATGAGCAGTTCTTC.

The chain recombines TRBV6-5 with TRBJ1-1; 8 bases map to TRBD1. With V trimmed by 4 bases and J by 6 bases, 10 bases remained unmatched. Germline V gene data show CDR1 as MNHEY and CDR2 as SVGAGI. This CDR3 is built from 15 residues. The CDR3: CASSLDRVRNSEAFF. The CDR3 bases are TGTGCCAGCAGTTTGGACAGGGTTCGAAATTCTGAAGCTTTCTTT.

V is TRBV4-2 and J is TRBJ2-3; D ambiguous. CDR1 and CDR2 from the germline V gene are LGHNA and YNFKEQ. V lost 0 bases to trimming and J lost 3 bases, with 7 bases between them. This CDR3 region has 14 residues. CDR3 DNA sequence: TGTGCCAGCAGCCAAGACAGGTTTACAGATACGCAGTATTTT. It yields the protein CASSQDRFTDTQYF.